A selection of T cell receptor beta chains follows, all from one sample in a study of blood T cells in healthy people across ages. TCRdb recomputed calls from the 5' RACE reads with MiXCR, one row per CDR3 protein. The sample comprises hundreds of thousands of distinct CDR3 sequences, 21% of which are singletons, and around 3.4% rests with the top ten. The specimen was blood. The receptors derive from a man in his 70s in good health. CDR3s include the opening cysteine and the closing phenylalanine or tryptophan. A D gene is named only where the DNA matches it firmly. Expanded clones are given a class, and other clones once, few, many or no size at all.

V gene	D gene	J gene	clone size	CDR3 protein	CDR3 DNA
TRBV29-1	TRBD2	TRBJ2-2	few	CSVEGLAGAGELFF	TGCAGCGTTGAGGGACTAGCGGGGGCCGGGGAGCTGTTTTTT
TRBV9	TRBD1	TRBJ2-1	many	CASNQGGRGRNNEQFF	TGTGCCAGCAACCAAGGGGGCAGGGGTCGTAACAATGAGCAGTTCTTC
TRBV20-1	-	TRBJ2-1	-	CSARPGTRYNEQFF	TGCAGTGCCCGCCCCGGGACTCGCTACAATGAGCAGTTCTTC
TRBV5-1	TRBD2	TRBJ2-5	many	CASSFAGGFQETQYF	TGCGCCAGCAGCTTCGCGGGGGGATTCCAAGAGACCCAGTACTTC
TRBV11-2	-	TRBJ1-4	once	CASTSPRGTTNEKLFF	TGTGCCAGCACCTCCCCCCGGGGCACAACTAATGAAAAACTGTTTTTT
TRBV12-3/TRBV12-4	-	TRBJ2-5	many	CASSSNRQETQYF	TGTGCCAGCAGTTCCAACAGACAAGAGACCCAGTACTTC
TRBV12-3/TRBV12-4	TRBD1	TRBJ2-1	few	CASSLRTGGYQFF	TGTGCCAGCAGTCTCCGGACAGGGGGCTATCAGTTCTTC
TRBV4-3	TRBD2	TRBJ2-3	many	CASSSAGGVDTQYF	TGCGCCAGCAGCTCGGCGGGAGGTGTAGATACGCAGTATTTT
TRBV12-3/TRBV12-4	TRBD2	TRBJ2-3	-	CASSHGTSGRVSTDAQYF	TGTGCCAGCAGTCACGGGACTAGCGGGAGAGTGAGCACAGATGCGCAGTATTTT
TRBV7-9	TRBD2	TRBJ2-1	-	CASSPHSGSRFLEQFF	TGTGCCAGCAGCCCGCATAGCGGGAGTCGTTTTCTTGAGCAGTTCTTC
TRBV9	TRBD2	TRBJ2-3	once	CASSIQREDTDTQYF	TGTGCCAGCAGCATCCAGCGGGAAGACACAGATACGCAGTATTTT
TRBV11-2	-	TRBJ2-3	-	CASNPKDTQYF	TGTGCCAGCAACCCGAAAGATACGCAGTATTTT
TRBV7-2	TRBD2	TRBJ2-3	few	CASSLRLAGGPRGDTQYF	TGTGCCAGCAGCTTACGACTAGCGGGAGGGCCAAGAGGAGATACGCAGTATTTT
TRBV7-9	-	TRBJ2-5	many	CASSFDGETQYF	TGTGCCAGCAGCTTCGACGGAGAGACCCAGTACTTC
TRBV7-9	-	TRBJ1-1	-	CASNGLNTEAFF	TGTGCCAGCAATGGGTTGAACACTGAAGCTTTCTTT
TRBV5-5	TRBD1	TRBJ1-4	few	CASSWGQPNEKLFF	TGTGCCAGCAGCTGGGGACAGCCAAATGAAAAACTGTTTTTT
TRBV6-1	TRBD2	TRBJ2-7	-	CASSRLAGVTGEQYF	TGTGCCAGCAGTCGACTAGCGGGAGTTACTGGCGAGCAGTACTTC
TRBV27	TRBD2	TRBJ2-1	-	CASSSGRYNEQSF	TGTGCCAGCAGTAGCGGGAGGTACAATGAGCAGTCCTTC
TRBV29-1	TRBD1	TRBJ2-1	-	CSVDGDRPGNEQFF	TGCAGCGTTGATGGGGACAGGCCCGGGAATGAGCAGTTCTTC
TRBV29-1	TRBD2	TRBJ2-1	-	CSASGAEQFF	TGCAGCGCGAGCGGGGCTGAGCAGTTCTTC